Below, one T cell receptor beta chain is given with its context. No antigen is known for it. The data stem from a study of cytomegalovirus exposure and HLA in healthy donors. About the research overall: An early release of data contained approximately 85 million unique TCRs, which came from HLA-typed donors.

The PCR used 60 Vbeta and 13 Jbeta primers. Only in-frame clones appear in the TCRdb table, and some are missing; sequencing was by immunoSEQ multiplex PCR. The sample shows some 220,000 clones, about 85% of them seen only once. Notes on the study in general: In vitro testing confirmed a few CMV-associated chains as specific for CMV antigens.

Germline CDR1 and CDR2: SNHLY and FYNNEI. The ends lost 10 bases at V and 1 base at J; junction bases unmatched: 7. CDR3 length: 13 residues. Sequenced material: PBMCs. The chain uses TRBV2 and TRBJ2-7, with 7 nucleotides matching TRBD1. The TCR originated in a girl between 2 and 10 years old in good health and CMV-seronegative. CDR3 coding DNA: TGTGCCACTCAACGGGACAGATCCTACGAGCAGTACTTC. It translates to CATQRDRSYEQYF.